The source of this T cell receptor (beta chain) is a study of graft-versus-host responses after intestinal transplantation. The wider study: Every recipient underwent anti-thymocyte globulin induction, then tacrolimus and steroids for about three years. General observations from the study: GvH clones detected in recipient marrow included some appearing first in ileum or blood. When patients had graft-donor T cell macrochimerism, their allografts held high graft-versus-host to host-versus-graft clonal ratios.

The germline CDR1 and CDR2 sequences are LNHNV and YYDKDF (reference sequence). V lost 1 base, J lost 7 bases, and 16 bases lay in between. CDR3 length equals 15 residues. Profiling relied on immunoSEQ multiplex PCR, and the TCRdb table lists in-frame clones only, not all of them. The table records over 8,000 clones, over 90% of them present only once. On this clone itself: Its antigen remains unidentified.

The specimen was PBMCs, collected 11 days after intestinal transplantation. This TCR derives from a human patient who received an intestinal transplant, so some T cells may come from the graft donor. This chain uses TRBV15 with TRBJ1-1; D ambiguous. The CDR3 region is CATSRGLHIFNEAFF. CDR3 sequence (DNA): TGTGCCACCAGCAGAGGACTGCATATATTCAATGAAGCTTTCTTT.